This T cell receptor (beta chain) was observed in a study of blood T cell repertoires in COVID-19. Participants had their cohort set by participant-reported clinical history. In the source study's methods: How many nucleated cells were present was estimated from reference gene primer amplification. Method: immunoSEQ multiplex PCR; TCRdb's copy keeps in-frame clones and lacks some. V, J and clone size reflect that table, while D and trimming were determined from the DNA. The repertoire consists of 350,000 to 450,000 clones, with roughly 89% occurring once and the leading ten covering less than 2%. The sample consisted of PBMCs or T cells enriched from blood (not recorded which). The TCR sequence derives from a woman aged 25 to 39 who had recovered from COVID-19.

The DNA for the CDR3 is TGTGCCAGCAGCAACGGCTATGGCTACACCTTC. This translates into CASSNGYGYTF. The chain recombines TRBV6-5 with TRBJ1-2; D not certain. The germline CDR1 and CDR2 sequences are MNHEY and SVGAGI. Trimming took 6 bases from V and 4 from J, leaving 6 bases between them. The CDR3 length is 11 residues.